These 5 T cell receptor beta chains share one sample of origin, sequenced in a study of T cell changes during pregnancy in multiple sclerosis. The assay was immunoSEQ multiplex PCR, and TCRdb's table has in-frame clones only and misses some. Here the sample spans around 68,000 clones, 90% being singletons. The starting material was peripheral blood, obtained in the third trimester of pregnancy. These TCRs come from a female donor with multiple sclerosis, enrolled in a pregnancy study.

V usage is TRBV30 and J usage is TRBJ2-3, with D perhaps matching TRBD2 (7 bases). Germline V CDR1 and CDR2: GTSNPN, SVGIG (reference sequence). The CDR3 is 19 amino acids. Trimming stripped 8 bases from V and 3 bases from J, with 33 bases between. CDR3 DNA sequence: TGTGCCACTGGCGGGGGCAGGGGATTATTACGCGCCGTAACAGATACGCAGTATTTT. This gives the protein CATGGGRGLLRAVTDTQYF.

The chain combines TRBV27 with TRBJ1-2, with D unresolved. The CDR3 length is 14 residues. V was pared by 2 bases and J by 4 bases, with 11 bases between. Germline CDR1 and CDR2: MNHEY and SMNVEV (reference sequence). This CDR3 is CASSLHGGSYGYTF. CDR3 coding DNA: TGTGCCAGCAGTTTACACGGCGGTAGCTATGGCTACACCTTC.

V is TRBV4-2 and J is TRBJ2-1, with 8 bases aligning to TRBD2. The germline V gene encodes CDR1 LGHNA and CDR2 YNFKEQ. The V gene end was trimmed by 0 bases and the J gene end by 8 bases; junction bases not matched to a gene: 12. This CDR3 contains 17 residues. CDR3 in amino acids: CASSQEDQGGRTYEQFF. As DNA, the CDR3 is TGTGCCAGCAGCCAAGAGGATCAGGGCGGGAGGACTTATGAGCAGTTCTTC.

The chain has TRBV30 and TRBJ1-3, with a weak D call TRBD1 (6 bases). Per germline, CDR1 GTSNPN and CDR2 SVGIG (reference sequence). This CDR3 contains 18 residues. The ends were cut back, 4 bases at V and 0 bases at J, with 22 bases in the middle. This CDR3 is CAWIKASGRTVSGNTIYF. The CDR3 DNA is TGTGCCTGGATAAAGGCCTCGGGCAGGACAGTCTCTGGAAACACCATATATTTT.

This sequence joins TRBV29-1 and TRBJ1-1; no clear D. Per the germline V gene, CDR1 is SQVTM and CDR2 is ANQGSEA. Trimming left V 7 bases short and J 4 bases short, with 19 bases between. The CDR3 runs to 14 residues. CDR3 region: CSGYRRLLGTEAFF. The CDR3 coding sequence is TGCAGCGGATACCGGAGGCTCCTGGGCACTGAAGCTTTCTTT.